The 2 T cell receptor beta chains in this list originate from one sample, sequenced in a study of blood T cell repertoires in COVID-19. Measured with immunoSEQ multiplex PCR; TCRdb has only the in-frame clones, and not every one. The data contain approximately 200,000 clones, around four fifths of them singletons. The sample comprised peripheral blood. The receptors stem from a woman aged 25-40 years with acute or convalescent COVID-19.

CDR3 loop: CASSYSGTPNEKLFF. CDR3 coding DNA: TGTGCCAGCAGTTACTCGGGGACACCTAATGAAAAACTGTTTTTT. This chain uses TRBV6-2 or TRBV6-3 with TRBJ1-4; possibly TRBD1 for D (6 bases). Germline V gives CDR1 MNHEY, CDR2 SVGEGT. The CDR3 has 15 residues. Trimming shortened V by 0 bases and J by 3 bases, and 8 bases separated the two germline ends.

The genes are TRBV27 and TRBJ1-3, with 8 bases identical to TRBD1. The V segment lost 0 bases and the J segment 3 bases; nucleotides outside the gene matches: 4. In germline, CDR1 is MNHEY, CDR2 SMNVEV (reference sequence). The CDR3 spans 16 residues. The CDR3 DNA reads TGTGCCAGCAGTTTATCGCGGACAGGGATTGGAAACACCATATATTTT. It codes for CASSLSRTGIGNTIYF.